The clone carrying this TCR beta chain was counted once. Its antigen is unidentified. The table came from immunoSEQ multiplex PCR; TCRdb's copy has only in-frame clones and leaves some out. The data hold some 5,000 clones, with roughly 68% observed a single time. These data originate in a study of CD8 T cell repertoires and HIV-1 epitope variants. Germline CDR1 SGHNT, CDR2 YYREEE (reference sequence). V lost 4 bases and J 10 bases, leaving 15 bases between the germline ends. This CDR3 is built from 14 residues. The rearrangement links TRBV5-4 to TRBJ1-6, with D possibly TRBD1 on 6 matching bases. This TCR came from a male donor with HIV. Sequencing was done on a sample of cultured CD8+ T cells derived from PBMCs. The CDR3 here is CASSQAQGESPLHF. CDR3 in DNA: TGTGCCAGCAGCCAAGCACAGGGAGAATCACCCCTCCACTTT.